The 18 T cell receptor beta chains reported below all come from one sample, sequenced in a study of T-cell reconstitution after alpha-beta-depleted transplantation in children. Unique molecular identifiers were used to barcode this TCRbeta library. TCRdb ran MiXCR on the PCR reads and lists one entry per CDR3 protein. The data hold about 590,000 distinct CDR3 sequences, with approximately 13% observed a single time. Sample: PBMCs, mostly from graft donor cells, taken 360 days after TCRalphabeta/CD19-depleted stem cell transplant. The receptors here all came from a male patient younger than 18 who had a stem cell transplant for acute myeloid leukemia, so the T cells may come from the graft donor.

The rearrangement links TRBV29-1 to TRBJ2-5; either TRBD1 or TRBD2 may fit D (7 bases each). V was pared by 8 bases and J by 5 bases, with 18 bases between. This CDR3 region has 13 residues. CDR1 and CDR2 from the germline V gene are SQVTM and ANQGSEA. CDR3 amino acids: CSTGEGQRETQYF. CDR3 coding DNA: TGCAGCACGGGGGAGGGACAGAGGGAGACCCAGTACTTC.

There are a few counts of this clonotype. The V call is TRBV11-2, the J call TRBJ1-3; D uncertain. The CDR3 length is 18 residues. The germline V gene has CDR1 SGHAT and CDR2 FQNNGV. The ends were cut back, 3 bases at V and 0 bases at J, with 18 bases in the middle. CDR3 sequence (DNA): TGTGCCAGCAGCTTCCTTAAGGGAGGCAGCTACTCTGGAAACACCATATATTTT. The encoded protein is CASSFLKGGSYSGNTIYF. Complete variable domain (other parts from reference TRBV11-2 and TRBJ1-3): EAGVAQSPRYKIIEKRQSVAFWCNPISGHATLYWYQQILGQGPKLLIQFQNNGVVDDSQLPKDRFSAERLKGVDSTLKIQPAKLEDSAVYLCASSFLKGGSYSGNTIYFGEGSWLTVV.

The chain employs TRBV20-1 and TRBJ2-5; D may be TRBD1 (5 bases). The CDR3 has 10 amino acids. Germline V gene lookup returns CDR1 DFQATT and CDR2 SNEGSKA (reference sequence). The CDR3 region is CNQGQETQYF. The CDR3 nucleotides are TGCAATCAGGGCCAAGAGACCCAGTACTTC.

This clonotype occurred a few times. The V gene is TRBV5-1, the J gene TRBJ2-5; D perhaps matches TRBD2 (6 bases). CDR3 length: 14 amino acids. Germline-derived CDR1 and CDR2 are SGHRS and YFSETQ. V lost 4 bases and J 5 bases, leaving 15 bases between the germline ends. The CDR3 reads CASSPALARETQYF. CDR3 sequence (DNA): TGCGCCAGCAGCCCGGCCCTAGCGAGGGAGACCCAGTACTTC.

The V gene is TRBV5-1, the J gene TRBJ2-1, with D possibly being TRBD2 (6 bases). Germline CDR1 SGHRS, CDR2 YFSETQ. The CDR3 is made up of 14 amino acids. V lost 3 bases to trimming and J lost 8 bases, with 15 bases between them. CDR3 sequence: CASSWGLVRDEQFF. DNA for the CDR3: TGCGCCAGCAGCTGGGGACTTGTGAGGGATGAGCAGTTCTTC.

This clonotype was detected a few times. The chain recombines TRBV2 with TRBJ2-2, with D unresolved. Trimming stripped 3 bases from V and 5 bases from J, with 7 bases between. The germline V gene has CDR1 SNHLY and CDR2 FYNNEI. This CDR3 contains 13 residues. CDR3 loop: CASSDPRTGELFF. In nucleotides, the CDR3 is TGTGCCAGCAGTGACCCACGAACCGGGGAGCTGTTTTTT.

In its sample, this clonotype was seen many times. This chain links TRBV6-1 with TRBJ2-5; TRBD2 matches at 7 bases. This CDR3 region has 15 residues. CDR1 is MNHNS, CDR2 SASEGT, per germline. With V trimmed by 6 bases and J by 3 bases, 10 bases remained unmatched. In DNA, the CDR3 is TGTGCCAGCAGCAAAACTAGCCGGGGGGAAGAGACCCAGTACTTC. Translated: CASSKTSRGEETQYF.

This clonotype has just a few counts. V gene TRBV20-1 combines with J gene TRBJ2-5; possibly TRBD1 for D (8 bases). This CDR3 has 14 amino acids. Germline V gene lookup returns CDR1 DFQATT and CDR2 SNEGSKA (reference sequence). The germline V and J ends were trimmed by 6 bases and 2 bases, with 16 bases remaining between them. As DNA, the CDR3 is TGCAGTGCCCACAGGGGGGGGCCGCAAGAGACCCAGTACTTC. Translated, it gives CSAHRGGPQETQYF.

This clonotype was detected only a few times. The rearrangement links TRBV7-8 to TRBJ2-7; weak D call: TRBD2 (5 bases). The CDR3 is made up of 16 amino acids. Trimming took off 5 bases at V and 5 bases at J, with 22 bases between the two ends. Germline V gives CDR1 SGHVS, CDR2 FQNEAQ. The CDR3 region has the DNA TGTGCCAGCAGCCCAGAGGGCTCAGGAATATTGCACGAGCAGTACTTC. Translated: CASSPEGSGILHEQYF.

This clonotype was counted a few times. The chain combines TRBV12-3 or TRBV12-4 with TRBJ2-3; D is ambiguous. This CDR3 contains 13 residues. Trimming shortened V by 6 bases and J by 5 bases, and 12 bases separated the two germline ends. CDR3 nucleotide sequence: TGTGCCAGCAGACCAGGTGTAGGAGATACGCAGTATTTT. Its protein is CASRPGVGDTQYF.

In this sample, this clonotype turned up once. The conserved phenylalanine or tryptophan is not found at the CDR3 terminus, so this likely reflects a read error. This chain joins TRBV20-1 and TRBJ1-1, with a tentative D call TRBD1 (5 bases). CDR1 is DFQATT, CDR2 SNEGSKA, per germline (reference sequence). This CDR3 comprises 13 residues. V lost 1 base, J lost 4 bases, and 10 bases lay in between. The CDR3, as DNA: TGCAGTGCTAGAGGTCTAGGGGCCACTGAAGCTTTCTGT. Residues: CSARGLGATEAFC.

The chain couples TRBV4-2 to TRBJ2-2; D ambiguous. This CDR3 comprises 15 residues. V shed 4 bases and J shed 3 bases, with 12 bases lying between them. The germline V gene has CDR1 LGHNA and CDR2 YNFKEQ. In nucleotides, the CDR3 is TGTGCCAGCAGCCGGCCTCGGGTGGACACCGGGGAGCTGTTTTTT. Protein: CASSRPRVDTGELFF.

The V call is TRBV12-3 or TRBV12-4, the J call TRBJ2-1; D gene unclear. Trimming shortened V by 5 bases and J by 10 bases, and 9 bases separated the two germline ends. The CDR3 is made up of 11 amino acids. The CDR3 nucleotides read TGTGCCAGCAGTATAGTGGTGGAGCAGTTCTTC. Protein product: CASSIVVEQFF.

In nucleotides, the CDR3 is TGTGCCGCGAGCCCCTCGGCTAGCGGGAGGGCTAAGGCCGGGGAGCTGTTTTTT. It translates to CAASPSASGRAKAGELFF. The gene calls are TRBV28 and TRBJ2-2, with 12 bases aligning to TRBD2. V was pared by 11 bases and J by 6 bases, with 19 bases of the junction left unmatched. Germline CDR1 is MDHEN and CDR2 is SYDVKM. CDR3 length equals 18 residues.

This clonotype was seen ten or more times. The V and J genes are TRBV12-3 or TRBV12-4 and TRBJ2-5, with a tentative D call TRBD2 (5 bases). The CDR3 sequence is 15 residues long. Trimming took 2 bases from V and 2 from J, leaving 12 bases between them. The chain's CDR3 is CASSLSFRGQETQYF. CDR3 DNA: TGTGCCAGCAGTTTAAGTTTCCGGGGTCAAGAGACCCAGTACTTC.

The CDR3 nucleotides are TGCAGCGTTCGATCCCCCAGCTCCTACGAGCAGTACTTC. It translates to CSVRSPSSYEQYF. The J gene is TRBJ2-7, the V gene TRBV29-1; D uncertain. V dropped 5 bases and J dropped 0 bases, with 11 bases sitting between them. Per the germline V gene, CDR1 is SQVTM and CDR2 is ANQGSEA. The CDR3 loop spans 13 amino acids.

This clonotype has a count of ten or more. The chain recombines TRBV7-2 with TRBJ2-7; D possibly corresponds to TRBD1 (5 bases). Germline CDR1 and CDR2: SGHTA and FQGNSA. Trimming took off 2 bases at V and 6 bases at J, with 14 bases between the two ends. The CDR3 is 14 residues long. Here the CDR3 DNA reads TGTGCCAGCAGCTTACAGGGCATGTCTGGCGAGCAGTACTTC. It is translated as CASSLQGMSGEQYF.

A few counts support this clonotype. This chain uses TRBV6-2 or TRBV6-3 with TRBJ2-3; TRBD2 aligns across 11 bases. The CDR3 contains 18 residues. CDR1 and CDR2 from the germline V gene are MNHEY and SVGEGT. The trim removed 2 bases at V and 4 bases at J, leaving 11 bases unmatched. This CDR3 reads CASSYVIAGGPTPDTQYF. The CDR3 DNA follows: TGTGCCAGCAGTTACGTAATAGCGGGAGGGCCGACTCCAGATACGCAGTATTTT.